Shown below are 10 T cell receptor beta chains from a single sample sequenced in a study of blood T cell repertoires in COVID-19. Produced via immunoSEQ multiplex PCR; TCRdb's table is partial and in-frame only. The table includes 310,000 or so clones, 80% to 90% detected once. Sequencing was performed on PBMCs or T cells enriched from blood (not recorded which). These receptor sequences come from a woman younger than 35 who had recovered from COVID-19.

The V and J genes are TRBV7-3 and TRBJ2-1, with D possibly TRBD2 on 6 matching bases. This CDR3 is built from 14 residues. The V gene's germline CDR1 is SGHTA and CDR2 FQGTGA. V lost 5 bases, J lost 7 bases, and 15 bases lay in between. CDR3 amino acids: CASSDAYGGNEQFF. Here the CDR3 DNA reads TGTGCCAGCAGCGACGCATACGGGGGAAATGAGCAGTTCTTC.

The V gene is TRBV28, the J gene TRBJ1-1; no firm D call. The germline V gene encodes CDR1 MDHEN and CDR2 SYDVKM. CDR3 length: 16 amino acids. Trimming stripped 6 bases from V and 0 bases from J, with 17 bases between. CDR3 bases: TGTGCCAGCAGCTCCCAACACCTCACCCTGAACACTGAAGCTTTCTTT. Amino acids: CASSSQHLTLNTEAFF.

V gene TRBV28 combines with J gene TRBJ1-2, with 8 bases matching TRBD1. From germline, CDR1 is MDHEN and CDR2 SYDVKM. V shed 5 bases and J 7 bases; nucleotides not matched to a gene: 6. The CDR3 spans 13 residues. This CDR3 is CASSPDRGRGYTF. The CDR3 DNA reads TGTGCCAGCAGTCCAGACAGGGGACGTGGCTACACCTTC.

For the CDR3, the DNA is TGTGCCTGGACGGGTATCCGTCCAGGGGTTTGGGGAAACACCATATATTTT. Amino acid sequence: CAWTGIRPGVWGNTIYF. This chain connects TRBV30 to TRBJ1-3; D possibly corresponds to TRBD1 (6 bases). Trimming pared 4 bases from V and 4 bases from J, leaving 23 bases between. Germline CDR1 GTSNPN, CDR2 SVGIG (reference sequence). The CDR3 is made up of 17 amino acids.

The chain uses TRBV18 and TRBJ2-7, with TRBD2 identical over 8 bases. Germline CDR1 reads KGHSH; CDR2 reads LQKENI. The CDR3 contains 14 residues. J gave up 6 bases and V 6 bases, and 10 bases lay outside the gene matches. CDR3 protein: CASSPSGGASEQYF. CDR3 nucleotides: TGTGCCAGCTCCCCATCCGGGGGGGCGTCCGAGCAGTACTTC.

The CDR3 nucleotides read TGTGCCAGCAGTTACCCGGTGCCTATATTCGGGGCCTACGAGCAGTACTTC. Its protein is CASSYPVPIFGAYEQYF. V and J are TRBV6-2 or TRBV6-3 and TRBJ2-7, with D maybe TRBD2 (5 bases). Germline CDR1 is MNHEY and CDR2 is SVGEGT. CDR3 length: 17 residues. Trimming stripped 2 bases from V and 2 bases from J, with 19 bases between.

The chain uses TRBV3-1 (or the pseudogene TRBV3-2) and TRBJ1-2, with TRBD1 identical over 10 bases. Germline CDR1 is LGHDT and CDR2 is YNNKEL (reference sequence). V lost 4 bases, J lost 7 bases, and 6 bases stayed unmatched. The CDR3 is 14 residues long. The DNA of the CDR3 is TGTGCCAGCAGCCTGCGGACAGGGGGAATTGGCTACACCTTC. It is translated as CASSLRTGGIGYTF.

The gene calls are TRBV4-3 and TRBJ1-2; tentative D call: TRBD1 (5 bases). This CDR3 has 17 residues. Germline CDR1 reads LGHNA; CDR2 reads YSLEER. Trimming pared 2 bases from V and 4 bases from J, leaving 20 bases between. The CDR3 reads CASSQTYRGGAAYGYTF. For the CDR3, the DNA is TGCGCCAGCAGCCAAACCTACCGAGGAGGGGCCGCCTATGGCTACACCTTC.

The chain couples TRBV7-9 to TRBJ1-2, with D hard to call. Germline values: CDR1 SEHNR, CDR2 FQNEAQ (reference sequence). The V end lost 1 base, the J end lost 2 bases, and 11 bases lay between the germline ends. This CDR3 spans 15 amino acids. As DNA, the CDR3 is TGTGCCAGCAGCTTAGACGCCTCGGGGAACTATGGCTACACCTTC. Translation gives CASSLDASGNYGYTF.

The V call is TRBV6-4, the J call TRBJ1-5, with 9 bases matching TRBD1. Germline CDR1 and CDR2: MRHNA and SNTAGT. The junction had 24 bases not matched to a gene; V was cut back by 8 bases and J by 4 bases. The CDR3 extends over 20 amino acids. The CDR3 sequence is CASAVGDRVGPKLTNQPQHF. The CDR3 DNA is TGTGCCAGCGCAGTAGGGGACAGGGTTGGCCCAAAACTCACAAATCAGCCCCAGCATTTT.